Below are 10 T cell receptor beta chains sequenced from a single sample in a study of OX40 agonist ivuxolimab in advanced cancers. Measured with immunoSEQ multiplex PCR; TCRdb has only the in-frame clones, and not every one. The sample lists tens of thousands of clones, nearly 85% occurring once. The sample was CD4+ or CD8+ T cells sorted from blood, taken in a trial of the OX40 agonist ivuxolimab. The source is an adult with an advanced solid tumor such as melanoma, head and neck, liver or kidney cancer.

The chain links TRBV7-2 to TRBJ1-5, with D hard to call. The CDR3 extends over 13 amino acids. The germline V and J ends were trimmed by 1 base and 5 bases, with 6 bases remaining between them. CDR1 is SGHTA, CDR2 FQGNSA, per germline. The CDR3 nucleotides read TGTGCCAGCAGCTTAGATTACTATCAGCCCCAGCATTTT. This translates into CASSLDYYQPQHF.

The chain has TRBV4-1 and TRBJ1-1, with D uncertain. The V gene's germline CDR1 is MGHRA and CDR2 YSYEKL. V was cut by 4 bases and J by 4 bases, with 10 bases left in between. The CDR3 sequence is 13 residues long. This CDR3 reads CASSPPQPTEAFF. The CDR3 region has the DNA TGCGCCAGCAGCCCTCCCCAGCCCACTGAAGCTTTCTTT.

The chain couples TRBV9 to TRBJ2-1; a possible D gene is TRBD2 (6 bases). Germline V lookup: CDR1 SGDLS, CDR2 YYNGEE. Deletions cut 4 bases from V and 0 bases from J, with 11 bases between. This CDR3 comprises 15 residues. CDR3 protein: CASSPSESSYNEQFF. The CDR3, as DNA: TGTGCCAGCAGCCCTAGCGAGAGCTCCTACAATGAGCAGTTCTTC.

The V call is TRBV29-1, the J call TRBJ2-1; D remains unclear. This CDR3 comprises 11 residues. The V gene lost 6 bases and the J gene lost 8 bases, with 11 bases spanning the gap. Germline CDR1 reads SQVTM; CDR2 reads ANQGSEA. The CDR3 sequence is CSVSPGHEQFF. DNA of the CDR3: TGCAGCGTCTCGCCGGGCCATGAGCAGTTCTTC.

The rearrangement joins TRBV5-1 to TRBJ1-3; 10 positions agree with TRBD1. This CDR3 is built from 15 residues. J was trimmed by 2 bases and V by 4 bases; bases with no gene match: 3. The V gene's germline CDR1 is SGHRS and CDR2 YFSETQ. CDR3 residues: CASSLGQGAGNTIYF. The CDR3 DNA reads TGCGCCAGCAGCCTTGGACAGGGGGCTGGAAACACCATATATTTT.

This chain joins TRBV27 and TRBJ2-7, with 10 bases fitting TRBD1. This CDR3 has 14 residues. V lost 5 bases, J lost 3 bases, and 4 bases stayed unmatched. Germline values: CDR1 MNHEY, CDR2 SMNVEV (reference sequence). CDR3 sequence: CASSPTGGGYEQYF. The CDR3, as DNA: TGTGCCAGCAGTCCGACAGGGGGCGGCTACGAGCAGTACTTC.

CDR3 sequence: CASSSSSLAYNEQFF. The CDR3 DNA follows: TGTGCCAGTAGTTCCTCCTCACTAGCCTACAATGAGCAGTTCTTC. V usage is TRBV19 and J usage is TRBJ2-1, with D perhaps TRBD2 (5 bases). Trimming pared 5 bases from V and 2 bases from J, leaving 13 bases between. Germline V lookup: CDR1 LNHDA, CDR2 SQIVND (reference sequence). This CDR3 contains 15 residues.

CDR3 in DNA: TGTGCCAGCAGTGGGGGACAGGGGGCTGGAAACACCATATATTTT. Translated: CASSGGQGAGNTIYF. J is TRBJ1-3 and V is TRBV2; the match to TRBD1 covers 11 bases. Losses at the gene ends were 4 bases for V and 2 bases for J; bases not matched to a gene: 1. The CDR3 runs 15 residues. The germline V gene has CDR1 SNHLY and CDR2 FYNNEI.

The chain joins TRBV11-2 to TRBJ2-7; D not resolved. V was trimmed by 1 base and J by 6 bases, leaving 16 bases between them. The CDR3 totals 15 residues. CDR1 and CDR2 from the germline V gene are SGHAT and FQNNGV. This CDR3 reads CASSLVIGPGFEQYF. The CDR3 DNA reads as TGTGCCAGCAGCTTAGTAATCGGGCCAGGTTTCGAGCAGTACTTC. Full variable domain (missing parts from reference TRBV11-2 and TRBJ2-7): EAGVAQSPRYKIIEKRQSVAFWCNPISGHATLYWYQQILGQGPKLLIQFQNNGVVDDSQLPKDRFSAERLKGVDSTLKIQPAKLEDSAVYLCASSLVIGPGFEQYFGPGTRLTVT.

Here the CDR3 DNA reads TGTGCCAGCAGTCTCGAGGGAGGGAAGAACAATGAGCAGTTCTTC. It is translated as CASSLEGGKNNEQFF. The chain recombines TRBV6-5 with TRBJ2-1, with TRBD2 identical over 7 bases. V trimming: 5 bases; J trimming: 5 bases; junction bases outside the gene matches: 9. The germline gives CDR1 MNHEY, CDR2 SVGAGI. This CDR3 region has 15 residues.